This T cell receptor beta chain was profiled in a study of T cells in Graves' hyperthyroidism and ophthalmopathy. The blood sample was taken at first hyperthyroidism diagnosis, before any ophthalmopathy symptoms. The CDR3 spans 15 residues. Looked up from germline, CDR1 is SGHAT and CDR2 is FQNNGV. V was pared by 8 bases and J by 0 bases, with 6 bases of the junction left unmatched. This clonotype was counted many times. Researchers took RNA transcripts and amplified the TCR beta CDR3 regions from them. Initially, a first-round RT-PCR of the TCR CDR3 employed the HTBI primer set. TCRdb fed the multiplex PCR reads into MiXCR, producing one record per CDR3 protein. The sample consists of under 400,000 distinct CDR3 sequences, 15% to 18% of them appearing once.

The chain carries TRBV11-2 and TRBJ2-1, with 8 positions matching TRBD2. The TCR was taken from a young woman with Graves' hyperthyroidism that later progressed to Graves' ophthalmopathy. Sequencing was done on a sample of blood. The CDR3: CASGQGTSSYNEQFF. CDR3 DNA: TGTGCCAGCGGCCAAGGGACTAGCTCCTACAATGAGCAGTTCTTC.